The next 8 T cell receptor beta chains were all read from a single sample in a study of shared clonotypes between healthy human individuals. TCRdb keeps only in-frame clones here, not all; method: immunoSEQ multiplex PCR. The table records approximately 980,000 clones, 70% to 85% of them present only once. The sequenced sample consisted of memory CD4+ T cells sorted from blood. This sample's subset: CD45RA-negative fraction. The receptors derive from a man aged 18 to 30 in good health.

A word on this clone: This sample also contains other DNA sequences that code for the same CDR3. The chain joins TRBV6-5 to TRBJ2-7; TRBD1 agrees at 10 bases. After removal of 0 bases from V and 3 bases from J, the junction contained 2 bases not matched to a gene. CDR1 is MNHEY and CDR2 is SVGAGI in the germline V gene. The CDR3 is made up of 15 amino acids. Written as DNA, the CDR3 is TGTGCCAGCAGTTACTCGGGGACAGGGGTCTACGAGCAGTACTTC. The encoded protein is CASSYSGTGVYEQYF.

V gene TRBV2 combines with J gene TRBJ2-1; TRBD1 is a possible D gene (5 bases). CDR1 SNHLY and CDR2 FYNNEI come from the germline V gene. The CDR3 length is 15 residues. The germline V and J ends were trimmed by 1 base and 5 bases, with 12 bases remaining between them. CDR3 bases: TGTGCCAGCAGTGAAGGATCGAAGGGGAACAATGAGCAGTTCTTC. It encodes CASSEGSKGNNEQFF. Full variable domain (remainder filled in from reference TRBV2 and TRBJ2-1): EPEVTQTPSHQVTQMGQEVILRCVPISNHLYFYWYRQILGQKVEFLVSFYNNEISEKSEIFDDQFSVERPDGSNFTLKIRSTKLEDSAMYFCASSEGSKGNNEQFFGPGTRLTVL.

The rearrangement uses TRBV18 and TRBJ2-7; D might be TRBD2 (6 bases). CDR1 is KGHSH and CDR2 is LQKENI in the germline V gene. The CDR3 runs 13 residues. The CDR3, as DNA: TGTGCTTCCGATACCATGGGGGGCTACGAGCAGTACTTC. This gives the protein CASDTMGGYEQYF. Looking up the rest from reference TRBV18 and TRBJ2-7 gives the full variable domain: NAGVMQNPRHLVRRRGQEARLRCSPMKGHSHVYWYRQLPEEGLKFMVYLQKENIIDESGMPKERFSAEFPKEGPSILRIQQVVRGDSAAYFCASDTMGGYEQYFGPGTRLTVT.

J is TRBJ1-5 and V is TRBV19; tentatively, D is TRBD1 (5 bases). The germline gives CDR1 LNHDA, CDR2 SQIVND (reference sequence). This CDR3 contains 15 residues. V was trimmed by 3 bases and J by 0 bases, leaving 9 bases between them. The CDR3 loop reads CASSIQGVSNQPQHF. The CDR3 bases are TGTGCCAGTAGTATCCAAGGGGTTAGCAATCAGCCCCAGCATTTT.

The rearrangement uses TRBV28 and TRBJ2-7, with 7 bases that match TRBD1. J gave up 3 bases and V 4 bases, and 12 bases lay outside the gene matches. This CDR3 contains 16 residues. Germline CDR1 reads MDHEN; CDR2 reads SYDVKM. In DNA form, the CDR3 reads TGTGCCAGCAGTTCCACAGGGGACACTATATTCTACGAGCAGTACTTC. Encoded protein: CASSSTGDTIFYEQYF. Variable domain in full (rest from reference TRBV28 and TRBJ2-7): DVKVTQSSRYLVKRTGEKVFLECVQDMDHENMFWYRQDPGLGLRLIYFSYDVKMKEKGDIPEGYSVSREKKERFSLILESASTNQTSMYLCASSSTGDTIFYEQYFGPGTRLTVT.

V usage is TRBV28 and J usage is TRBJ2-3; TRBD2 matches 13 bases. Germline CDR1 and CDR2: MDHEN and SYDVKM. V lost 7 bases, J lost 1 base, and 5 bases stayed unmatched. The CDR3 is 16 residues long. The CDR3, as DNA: TGTGCCAGCATCGACGGGACTAGCGGGGGCACAGATACGCAGTATTTT. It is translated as CASIDGTSGGTDTQYF.

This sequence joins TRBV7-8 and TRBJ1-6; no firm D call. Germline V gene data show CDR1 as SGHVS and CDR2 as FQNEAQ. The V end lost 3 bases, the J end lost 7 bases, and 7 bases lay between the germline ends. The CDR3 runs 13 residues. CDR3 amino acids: CASSLTYNSPLHF. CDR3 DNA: TGTGCCAGCAGCTTGACGTACAATTCACCCCTCCACTTT.

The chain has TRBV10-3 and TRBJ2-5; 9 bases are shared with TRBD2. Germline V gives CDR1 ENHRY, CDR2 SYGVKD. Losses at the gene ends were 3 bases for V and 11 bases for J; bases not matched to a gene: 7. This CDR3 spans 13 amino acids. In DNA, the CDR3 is TGTGCCATCAGTGATCTAGCGGGACTAGTGCAGTACTTC. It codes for CAISDLAGLVQYF.